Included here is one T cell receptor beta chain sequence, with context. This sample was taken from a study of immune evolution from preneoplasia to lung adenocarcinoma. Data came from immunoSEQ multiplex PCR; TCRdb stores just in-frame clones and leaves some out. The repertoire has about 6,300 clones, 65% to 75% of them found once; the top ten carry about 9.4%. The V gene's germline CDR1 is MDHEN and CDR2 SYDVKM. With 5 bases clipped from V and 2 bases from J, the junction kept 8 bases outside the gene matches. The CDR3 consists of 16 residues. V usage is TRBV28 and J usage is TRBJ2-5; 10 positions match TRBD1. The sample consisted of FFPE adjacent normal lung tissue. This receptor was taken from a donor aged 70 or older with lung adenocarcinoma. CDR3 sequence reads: CASSLGTGVYQETQYF. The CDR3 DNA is TGTGCCAGCAGTCTTGGGACAGGGGTCTATCAAGAGACCCAGTACTTC.